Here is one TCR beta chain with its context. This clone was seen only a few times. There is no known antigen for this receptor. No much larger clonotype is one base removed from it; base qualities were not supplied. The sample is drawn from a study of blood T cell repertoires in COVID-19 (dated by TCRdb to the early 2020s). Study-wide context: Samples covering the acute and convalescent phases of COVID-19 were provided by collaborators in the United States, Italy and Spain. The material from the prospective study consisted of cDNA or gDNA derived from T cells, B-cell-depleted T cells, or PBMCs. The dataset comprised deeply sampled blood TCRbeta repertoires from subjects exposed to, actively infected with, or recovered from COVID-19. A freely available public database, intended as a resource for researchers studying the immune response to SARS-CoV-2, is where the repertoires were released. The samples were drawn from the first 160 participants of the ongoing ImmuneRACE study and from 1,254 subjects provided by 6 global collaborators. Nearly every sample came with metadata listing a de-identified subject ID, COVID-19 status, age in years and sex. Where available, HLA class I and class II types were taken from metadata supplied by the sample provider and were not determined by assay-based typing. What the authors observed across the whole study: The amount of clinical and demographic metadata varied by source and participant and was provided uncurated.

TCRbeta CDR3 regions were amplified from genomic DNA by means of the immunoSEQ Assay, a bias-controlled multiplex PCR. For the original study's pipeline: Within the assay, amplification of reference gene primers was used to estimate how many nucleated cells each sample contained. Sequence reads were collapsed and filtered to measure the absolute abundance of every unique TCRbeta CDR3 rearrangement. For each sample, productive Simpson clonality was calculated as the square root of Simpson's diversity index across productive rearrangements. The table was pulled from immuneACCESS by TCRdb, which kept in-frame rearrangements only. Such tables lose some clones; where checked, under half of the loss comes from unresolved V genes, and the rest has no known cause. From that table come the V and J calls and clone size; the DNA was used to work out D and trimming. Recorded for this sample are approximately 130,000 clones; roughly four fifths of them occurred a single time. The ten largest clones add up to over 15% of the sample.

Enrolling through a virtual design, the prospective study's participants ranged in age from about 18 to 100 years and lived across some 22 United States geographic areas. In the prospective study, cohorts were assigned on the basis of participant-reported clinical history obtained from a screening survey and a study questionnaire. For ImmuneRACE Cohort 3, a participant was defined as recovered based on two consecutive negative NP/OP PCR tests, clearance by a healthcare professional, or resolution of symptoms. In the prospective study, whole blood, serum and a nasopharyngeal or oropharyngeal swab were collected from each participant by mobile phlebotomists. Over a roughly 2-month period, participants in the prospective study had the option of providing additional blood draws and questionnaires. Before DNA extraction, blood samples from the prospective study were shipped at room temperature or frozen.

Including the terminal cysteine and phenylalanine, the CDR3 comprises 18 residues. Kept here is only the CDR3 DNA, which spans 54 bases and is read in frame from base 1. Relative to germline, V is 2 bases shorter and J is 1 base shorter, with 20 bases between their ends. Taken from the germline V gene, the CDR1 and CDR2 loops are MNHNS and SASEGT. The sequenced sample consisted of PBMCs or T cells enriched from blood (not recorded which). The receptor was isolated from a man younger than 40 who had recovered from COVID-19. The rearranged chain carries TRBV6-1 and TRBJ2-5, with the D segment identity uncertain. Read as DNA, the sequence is TGTGCCAGCAGTGAATATCTGAGTTTTGACGCGGCCCAAGAGACCCAGTACTTC. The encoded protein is CASSEYLSFDAAQETQYF.